This T cell receptor (beta chain) was found in a study of human T cells and chemical hapten exposure. This clonotype was detected only a few times. MiXCR was run by TCRdb on the RACE reads, yielding one entry per CDR3 protein. The profile shows fewer than 100,000 distinct CDR3 sequences, under 14% of them singletons. Time point here: patch test 2, 6 weeks after DPC sensitization. Treatment of the sample: therapeutic diphenylcyclopropenone sensitization with weekly scalp DPC. Each patch-test visit's blood sample preceded patch application. Germline V gene data show CDR1 as ENHRY and CDR2 as SYGVKD. This CDR3 comprises 14 residues. V dropped 3 bases and J dropped 4 bases, with 13 bases sitting between them.

The specimen comprised whole blood, sampled in connection with sensitization to the hapten diphenylcyclopropenone (DPC). The chain employs TRBV10-3 and TRBJ2-7; the D gene is possibly TRBD1 (6 bases). This clonotype originated in a man aged 18-30 years with alopecia areata. Some clones in this sample may be carry-over from other donors' samples. CDR3 coding DNA: TGTGCCATCAGTGAAGGGACATATAGGTACGAGCAGTACTTC. Protein product: CAISEGTYRYEQYF.